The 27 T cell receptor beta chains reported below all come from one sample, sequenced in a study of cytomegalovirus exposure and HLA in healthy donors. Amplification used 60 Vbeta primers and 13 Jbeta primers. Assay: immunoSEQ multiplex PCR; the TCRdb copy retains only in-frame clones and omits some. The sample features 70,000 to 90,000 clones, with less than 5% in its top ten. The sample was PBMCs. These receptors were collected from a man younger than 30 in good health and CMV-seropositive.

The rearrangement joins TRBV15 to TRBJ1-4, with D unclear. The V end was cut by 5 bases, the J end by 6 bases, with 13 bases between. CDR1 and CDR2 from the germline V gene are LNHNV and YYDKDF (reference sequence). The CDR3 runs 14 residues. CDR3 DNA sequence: TGTGCCACCAGCTATCCAGCTGGAGATGAAAAACTGTTTTTT. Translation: CATSYPAGDEKLFF. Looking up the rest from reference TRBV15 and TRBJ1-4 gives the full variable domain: DAMVIQNPRYQVTQFGKPVTLSCSQTLNHNVMYWYQQKSSQAPKLLFHYYDKDFNNEADTPDNFQSRRPNTSFCFLDIRSPGLGDTAMYLCATSYPAGDEKLFFGSGTQLSVL.

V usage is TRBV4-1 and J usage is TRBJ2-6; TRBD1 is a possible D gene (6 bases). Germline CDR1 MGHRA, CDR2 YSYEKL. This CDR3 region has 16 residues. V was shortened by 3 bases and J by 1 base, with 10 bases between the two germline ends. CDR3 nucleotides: TGCGCCAGCAGCCAGGAGACAGGATCTGGGGCCAACGTCCTGACTTTC. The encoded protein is CASSQETGSGANVLTF.

DNA of the CDR3: TGTGCCAGCAGTCGACAGGGGAACTATGGCTACACCTTC. Amino acid sequence: CASSRQGNYGYTF. The rearrangement uses TRBV6-5 and TRBJ1-2, with 8 bases matching TRBD1. The CDR3 is 13 amino acids. The ends lost 5 bases at V and 2 bases at J; junction bases unmatched: 1. Germline CDR1 is MNHEY and CDR2 is SVGAGI.

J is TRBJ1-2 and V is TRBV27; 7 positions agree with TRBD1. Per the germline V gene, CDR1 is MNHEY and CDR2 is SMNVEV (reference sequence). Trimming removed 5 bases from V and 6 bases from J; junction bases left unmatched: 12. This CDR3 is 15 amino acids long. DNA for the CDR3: TGTGCCAGCAGTCCTCACGACAGGGAGAAGGATGGCTACACCTTC. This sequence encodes CASSPHDREKDGYTF.

Written as DNA, the CDR3 is TGCGCCAGCAGTGAGAGGACAGGGGCTGGAAACACCATATATTTT. Translated, it gives CASSERTGAGNTIYF. This sequence joins TRBV10-1 and TRBJ1-3; 9 bases agree with TRBD1. The germline V gene encodes CDR1 WNHNN and CDR2 SYGVQD (reference sequence). V shed 2 bases, J shed 2 bases, and the junction held 1 base outside the gene matches. This CDR3 is 15 amino acids long.

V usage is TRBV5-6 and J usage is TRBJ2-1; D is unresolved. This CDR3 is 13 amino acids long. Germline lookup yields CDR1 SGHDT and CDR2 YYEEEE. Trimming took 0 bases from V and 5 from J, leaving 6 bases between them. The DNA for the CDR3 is TGTGCCAGCAGCTTGGTAGTTCACAATGAGCAGTTCTTC. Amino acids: CASSLVVHNEQFF.

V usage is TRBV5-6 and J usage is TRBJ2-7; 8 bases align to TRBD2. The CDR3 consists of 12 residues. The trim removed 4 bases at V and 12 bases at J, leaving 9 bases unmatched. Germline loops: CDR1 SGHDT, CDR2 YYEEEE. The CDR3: CASSRGGTSPYF. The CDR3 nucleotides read TGTGCCAGCAGCCGGGGGGGCACAAGTCCGTACTTC.

CDR3: CASSVVGQVNTEAFF. In DNA, the CDR3 is TGTGCCAGCAGCGTAGTTGGACAGGTGAACACTGAAGCTTTCTTT. The chain joins TRBV9 to TRBJ1-1; 7 bases line up with TRBD1. This CDR3 region has 15 residues. Germline lookup yields CDR1 SGDLS and CDR2 YYNGEE. After removal of 0 bases from V and 0 bases from J, the junction contained 2 bases not matched to a gene.

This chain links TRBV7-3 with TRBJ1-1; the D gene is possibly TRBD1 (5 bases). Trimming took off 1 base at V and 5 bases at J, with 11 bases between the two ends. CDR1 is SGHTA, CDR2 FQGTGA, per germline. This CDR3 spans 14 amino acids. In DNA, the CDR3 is TGTGCCAGCAGCTTAAGGGGCTTTGAGACTGAAGCTTTCTTT. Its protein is CASSLRGFETEAFF. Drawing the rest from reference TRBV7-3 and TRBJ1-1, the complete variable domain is GAGVSQTPSNKVTEKGKYVELRCDPISGHTALYWYRQSLGQGPEFLIYFQGTGAADDSGLPNDRFFAVRPEGSVSTLKIQRTERGDSAVYLCASSLRGFETEAFFGQGTRLTVV.

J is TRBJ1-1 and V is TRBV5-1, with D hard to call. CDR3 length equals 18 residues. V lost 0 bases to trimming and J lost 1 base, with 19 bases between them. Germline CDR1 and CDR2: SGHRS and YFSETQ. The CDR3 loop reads CASSLVSGAGRANTEAFF. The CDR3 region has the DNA TGCGCCAGCAGCTTGGTATCCGGTGCCGGGAGGGCGAACACTGAAGCTTTCTTT.

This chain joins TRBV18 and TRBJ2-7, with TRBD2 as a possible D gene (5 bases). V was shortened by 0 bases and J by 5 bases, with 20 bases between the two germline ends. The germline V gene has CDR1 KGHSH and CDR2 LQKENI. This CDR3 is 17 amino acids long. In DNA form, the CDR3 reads TGTGCCAGCTCACCACCGCGCCTCGGGGTAAAGAAAGACGAGCAGTACTTC. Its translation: CASSPPRLGVKKDEQYF.

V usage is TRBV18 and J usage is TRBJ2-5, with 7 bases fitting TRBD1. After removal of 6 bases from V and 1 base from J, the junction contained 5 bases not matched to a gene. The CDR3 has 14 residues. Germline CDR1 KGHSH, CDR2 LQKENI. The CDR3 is CASSRTGPQETQYF. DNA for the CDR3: TGTGCCAGCTCTCGGACAGGCCCCCAAGAGACCCAGTACTTC.

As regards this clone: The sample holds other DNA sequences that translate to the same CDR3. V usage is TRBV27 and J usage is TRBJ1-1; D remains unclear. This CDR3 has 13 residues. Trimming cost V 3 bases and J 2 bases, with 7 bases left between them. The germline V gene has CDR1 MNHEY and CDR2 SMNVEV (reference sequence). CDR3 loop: CASSFGGNTEAFF. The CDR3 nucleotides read TGTGCCAGCAGTTTCGGAGGAAACACTGAAGCTTTCTTT.

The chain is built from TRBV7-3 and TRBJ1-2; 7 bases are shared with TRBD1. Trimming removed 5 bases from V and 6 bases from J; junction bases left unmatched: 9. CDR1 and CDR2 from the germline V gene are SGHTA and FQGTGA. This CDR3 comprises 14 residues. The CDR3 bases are TGTGCCAGCAGCCCCACCCTTGGACAGGATGGCTACACCTTC. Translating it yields CASSPTLGQDGYTF.

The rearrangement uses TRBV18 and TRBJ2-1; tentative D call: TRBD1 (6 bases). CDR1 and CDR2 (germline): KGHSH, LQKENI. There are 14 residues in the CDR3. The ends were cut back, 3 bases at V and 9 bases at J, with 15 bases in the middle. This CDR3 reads CASSPETGLVEQFF. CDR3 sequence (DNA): TGTGCCAGCTCACCGGAAACAGGGCTGGTTGAGCAGTTCTTC.

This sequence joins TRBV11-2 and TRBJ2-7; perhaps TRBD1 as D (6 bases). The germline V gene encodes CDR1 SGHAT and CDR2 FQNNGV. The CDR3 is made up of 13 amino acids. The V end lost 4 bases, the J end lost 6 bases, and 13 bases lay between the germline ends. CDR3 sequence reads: CASSSQGKGEQYF. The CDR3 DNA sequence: TGTGCCAGCAGCTCTCAGGGGAAGGGCGAGCAGTACTTC.

This CDR3 is CASSTSGSYYEQYF. CDR3 coding DNA: TGTGCCAGCAGTACCTCTGGCAGTTACTACGAGCAGTACTTC. The chain recombines TRBV6-1 with TRBJ2-7; the D is unclear. Looked up from germline, CDR1 is MNHNS and CDR2 is SASEGT. The CDR3 consists of 14 residues. The ends were cut back, 5 bases at V and 3 bases at J, with 14 bases in the middle.

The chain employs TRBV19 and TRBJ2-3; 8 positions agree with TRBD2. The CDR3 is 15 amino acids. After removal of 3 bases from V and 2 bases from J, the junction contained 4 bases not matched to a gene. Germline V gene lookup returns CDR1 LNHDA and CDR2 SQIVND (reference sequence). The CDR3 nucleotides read TGTGCCAGTAGTATGACTAGCGACCCCACAGATACGCAGTATTTT. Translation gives CASSMTSDPTDTQYF.

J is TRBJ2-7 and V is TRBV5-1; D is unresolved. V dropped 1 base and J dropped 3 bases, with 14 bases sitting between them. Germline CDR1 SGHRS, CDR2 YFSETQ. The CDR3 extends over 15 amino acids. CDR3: CASSLSSAGLYEQYF. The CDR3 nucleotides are TGCGCCAGCAGCTTGTCATCGGCAGGCCTCTACGAGCAGTACTTC.

In DNA form, the CDR3 reads TGTGCCTGGAGTGTTGGTGCAGGCGTTGATGGCTACACCTTC. It is translated as CAWSVGAGVDGYTF. V gene TRBV30 combines with J gene TRBJ1-2; D is unclear. V shed 0 bases and J shed 6 bases, with 14 bases lying between them. Germline V gives CDR1 GTSNPN, CDR2 SVGIG (reference sequence). This CDR3 has 14 amino acids.

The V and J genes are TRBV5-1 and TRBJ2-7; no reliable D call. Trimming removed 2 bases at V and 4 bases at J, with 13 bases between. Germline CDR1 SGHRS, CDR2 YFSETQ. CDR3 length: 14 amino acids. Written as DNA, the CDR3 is TGCGCCAGCAGCTTAAAAGGTCTAGGATACGAGCAGTACTTC. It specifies CASSLKGLGYEQYF. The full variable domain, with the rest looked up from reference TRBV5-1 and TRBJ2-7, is KAGVTQTPRYLIKTRGQQVTLSCSPISGHRSVSWYQQTPGQGLQFLFEYFSETQRNKGNFPGRFSGRQFSNSRSEMNVSTLELGDSALYLCASSLKGLGYEQYFGPGTRLTVT.

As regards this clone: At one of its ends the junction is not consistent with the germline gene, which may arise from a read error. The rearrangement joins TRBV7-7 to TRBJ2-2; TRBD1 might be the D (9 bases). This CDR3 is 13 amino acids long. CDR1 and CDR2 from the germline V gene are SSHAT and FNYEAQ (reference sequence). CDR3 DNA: TGTGCTAGCAGCTTAGCGGGACAGGGAAAGCTGTTTTTT. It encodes CASSLAGQGKLFF.

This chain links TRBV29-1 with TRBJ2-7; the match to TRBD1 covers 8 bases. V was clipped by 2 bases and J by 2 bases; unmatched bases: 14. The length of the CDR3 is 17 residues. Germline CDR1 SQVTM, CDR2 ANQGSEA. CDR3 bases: TGCAGCGTTGAAAGGTTGACAGGGGCCAATTCTCCCTACGAGCAGTACTTC. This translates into CSVERLTGANSPYEQYF.

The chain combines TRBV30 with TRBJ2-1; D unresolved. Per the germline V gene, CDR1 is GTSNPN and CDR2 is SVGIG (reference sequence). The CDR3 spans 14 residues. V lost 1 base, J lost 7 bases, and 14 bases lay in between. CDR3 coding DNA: TGTGCCTGGAGTGATGGCTCTTCGATAAATGAGCAGTTCTTC. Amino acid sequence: CAWSDGSSINEQFF. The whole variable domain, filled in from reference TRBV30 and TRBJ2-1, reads SQTIHQWPATLVQPVGSPLSLECTVEGTSNPNLYWYRQAAGRGLQLLFYSVGIGQISSEVPQNLSASRPQDRQFILSSKKLLLSDSGFYLCAWSDGSSINEQFFGPGTRLTVL.

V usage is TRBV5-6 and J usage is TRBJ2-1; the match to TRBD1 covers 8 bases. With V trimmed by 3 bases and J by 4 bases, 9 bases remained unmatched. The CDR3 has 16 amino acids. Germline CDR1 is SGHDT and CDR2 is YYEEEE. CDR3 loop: CASSSLPGQAYNEQFF. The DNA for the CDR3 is TGTGCCAGCAGCTCCCTACCGGGACAGGCATACAATGAGCAGTTCTTC.

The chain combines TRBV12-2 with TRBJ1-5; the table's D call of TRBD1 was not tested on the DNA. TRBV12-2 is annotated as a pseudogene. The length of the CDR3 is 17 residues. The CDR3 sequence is CASRLPRDSLSNQPQHF. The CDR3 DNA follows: TGTGCAAGTCGCTTACCTCGGGACAGCCTTAGCAATCAGCCCCAGCATTTT.

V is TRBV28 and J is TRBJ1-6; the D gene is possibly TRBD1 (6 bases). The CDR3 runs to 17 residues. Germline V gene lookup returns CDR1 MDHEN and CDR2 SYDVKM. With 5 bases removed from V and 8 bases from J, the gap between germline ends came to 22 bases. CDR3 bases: TGTGCCAGCAGTCCCCCAGAGCGGGGGCCGGGGTATTCACCCCTCCACTTT. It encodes CASSPPERGPGYSPLHF.